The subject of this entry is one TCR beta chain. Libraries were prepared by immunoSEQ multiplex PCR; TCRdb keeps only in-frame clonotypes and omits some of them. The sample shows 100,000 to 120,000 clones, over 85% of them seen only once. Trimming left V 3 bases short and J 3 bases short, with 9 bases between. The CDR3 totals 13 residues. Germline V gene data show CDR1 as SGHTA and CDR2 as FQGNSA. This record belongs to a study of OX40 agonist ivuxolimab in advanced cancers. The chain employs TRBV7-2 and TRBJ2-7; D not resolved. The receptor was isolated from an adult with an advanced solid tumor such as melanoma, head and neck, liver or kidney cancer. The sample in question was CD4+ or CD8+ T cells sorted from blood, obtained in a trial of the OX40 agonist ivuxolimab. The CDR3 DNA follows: TGTGCCAGCAGCTTCGACTCGCTCTACGAGCAGTACTTC. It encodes CASSFDSLYEQYF.